This T cell receptor (beta chain) was found in a study of regulatory T cells in long-lasting Graves disease. General study results and limits: TRBV28, TRBJ1-2 and TRBJ2-5 emerged as the favored segments in persistent disease.

The TCR beta library used iRepertoire HTBI primers with Arm-PCR amplification of CDR3. TCRdb ran MiXCR on the multiplex PCR reads and lists one entry per CDR3 protein. This sample carries over 400,000 distinct CDR3 sequences, around 13% of them seen once, and the ten largest clones take approximately 19%. Documented time point: newly diagnosed GD, antithyroid drugs for less than 3 months. Preparation of the TCR library used RNA extracted from PBMCs. There are many counts of this clonotype. Its antigen is currently unknown. CDR3 length equals 15 residues. V gave up 0 bases and J gave up 6 bases, with 13 bases separating them. The V gene's germline CDR1 is ENHRY and CDR2 SYGVKD. This same sample was also taken into another study, of T cells in Graves' hyperthyroidism and ophthalmopathy. As that report states: Blood samples included most of the expanded thyroid clonotypes exceeding 0.001. Ophthalmopathy was model-predicted a median roughly 6.5 months pre-onset.

This sequence joins TRBV10-3 and TRBJ2-3; D might be TRBD2 (5 bases). The source of this sequence is a woman aged 45 to 65 with Graves disease. The sample in question was peripheral blood mononuclear cells (PBMCs), obtained at new diagnosis, from a patient treated with antithyroid drugs. For the CDR3, the DNA is TGTGCCATCAGTGAGTCGACCTCCTCGGGGGATACGCAGTATTTT. Its translation: CAISESTSSGDTQYF.